The T cell receptor (beta chain) described here comes from a study of CD8+CD57+ T cells in acquired aplastic anemia. Study conclusions and caveats: The number of CD8+ CDR3 sequences shared by patients and controls was under 35.

TCR beta VDJ combinations and CDR3 sequences were profiled from genomic DNA. TCRdb re-analysed the reads in MiXCR, keeping a single row per CDR3 protein. The sample shows 220,000 or so distinct CDR3 sequences, approximately 60% of them seen only once. Sequencing was done on patients that had shown CD8+CD57+ cell expansion by flow cytometry. The CDR3 has 17 amino acids. The germline V gene has CDR1 LNHNV and CDR2 YYDKDF (reference sequence). The ends lost 0 bases at V and 4 bases at J; junction bases unmatched: 10. Concerning this clonotype itself: Its target is unknown.

The chain links TRBV15 to TRBJ1-2; TRBD1 matches at 8 bases. This receptor was obtained from a human donor with aplastic anemia. The sample taken for sequencing was sorted CD4+, CD8+, or CD8+CD57+ T cells (not recorded which) from PBMCs. The CDR3 nucleotides read TGTGCCACCAGCAGAGATCGGGGGACAGGTGTACCCTATGGCTACACCTTC. Its protein product is CATSRDRGTGVPYGYTF. The complete variable domain, with remaining parts taken from reference TRBV15 and TRBJ1-2, reads DAMVIQNPRYQVTQFGKPVTLSCSQTLNHNVMYWYQQKSSQAPKLLFHYYDKDFNNEADTPDNFQSRRPNTSFCFLDIRSPGLGDTAMYLCATSRDRGTGVPYGYTFGSGTRLTVV.